This TCR beta chain came from a study of T cell repertoires in cytomegalovirus infection. Germline CDR1 LGHNA, CDR2 YSLEER. V lost 3 bases and J lost 6; bases outside the gene matches: 13. The CDR3 totals 17 residues. Regarding this clonotype: Antigen: not known.

TCRdb analysed the reads with MiXCR anew, one entry per CDR3 protein. The sample includes about 400,000 distinct CDR3 sequences, just under 35% of them seen just once. Sample: cultured PBMCs, taken from culture after CMV antigen stimulation. The clonotype originates from a human donor in good health (CMV status not recorded). Some clones in this sample may be carry-over from other donors' samples. V is TRBV4-3 and J is TRBJ2-1, with 8 bases lining up with TRBD2. This CDR3 is CASSHEIAGRLGNEQFF. The CDR3 bases are TGCGCCAGCAGCCATGAAATAGCGGGACGCCTGGGCAATGAGCAGTTCTTC.